A selection of T cell receptor beta chains follows, all from one sample in a study of blood T cells in healthy people across ages. One entry per CDR3 protein, called by TCRdb with MiXCR from the 5' RACE reads. Seen here are about 1.7 million distinct CDR3 sequences, 28% observed once, and the top ten hold roughly 8%. The sequenced material came from blood. These receptors were collected from a woman in her 30s in good health. CDR3s include the opening cysteine and the closing phenylalanine or tryptophan. Fields, in order: V gene, clone size, D gene, J gene, CDR3 DNA, CDR3 protein. A D gene is named only where the DNA matches it firmly. Rows give clone size only sometimes, using once, few, many, or a class for an expanded clone.

TRBV6-5	NA	NA	TRBJ1-6	TGTGCCAGCAGTCCCTTTGTTGGTCATTTACCCCTCCACTTT	CASSPFVGHLPLHF
TRBV7-6	few	NA	TRBJ1-6	TGTGCCAGCAGCTTAGGACAGTCCAGTTCACCCCTCCACTTT	CASSLGQSSSPLHF
TRBV20-1	many	TRBD2	TRBJ2-7	TGCAGTCTTGGGACTAGCGGGAGTGAAGAGCAGTACTTC	CSLGTSGSEEQYF
TRBV12-3/TRBV12-4	few	TRBD1	TRBJ1-6	TGTGCCAGCAGCAGGGACAGGGGGTACTCACCCCTCCACTTT	CASSRDRGYSPLHF
TRBV27	few	TRBD2	TRBJ2-3	TGTGCCAGCAGCATCTACCCAGGACTAGCGGGGGGATCAGATACGCAGTATTTT	CASSIYPGLAGGSDTQYF
TRBV2	few	NA	TRBJ2-3	TGTGCCAGCAGTGAGTTCGTGGGGGGCCCCACAGATACGCAGTATTTT	CASSEFVGGPTDTQYF
TRBV6-5	NA	TRBD2	TRBJ2-2	TGTGCCAGCAGTAGGGAGACTAGCGGGCACGGGGAGCTGTTTTTT	CASSRETSGHGELFF
TRBV7-6	NA	NA	TRBJ1-1	TGTGCCAGCAGCTTAGGAGTCCGGGCTGAAGCTTTCTTT	CASSLGVRAEAFF
TRBV7-9	many	NA	TRBJ2-6	TGTGCCAGCAATGCAGGGGCTGGGGCCAACGTCCTGACTTTC	CASNAGAGANVLTF
TRBV6-5	NA	TRBD2	TRBJ2-2	TGTGCCAGCAGTTACTCGAGGTCGACTAGCGGGAGGACCGGGGAGCTGTTTTTT	CASSYSRSTSGRTGELFF
TRBV28	many	TRBD1	TRBJ2-1	TGTGCCAGCAGGGGGACAGGGATTAATGAGCAGTTCTTC	CASRGTGINEQFF
TRBV7-3	few	NA	TRBJ2-7	TGTGCCAGCAGCCCCGACGTAACCTACGAGCAGTACTTC	CASSPDVTYEQYF
TRBV20-1	many	TRBD2	TRBJ2-7	TGCAGTGCTACCGGACTAGCGGATTCCTACGAGCAGTACTTC	CSATGLADSYEQYF
TRBV4-1	few	TRBD2	TRBJ2-1	TGCGCCAGCAGCCAGGACCCCGGGGGGGCCCCCTTCAATGAGCAGTTCTTC	CASSQDPGGAPFNEQFF
TRBV28	NA	NA	TRBJ2-5	TGTGCCAGCAGTAATAGGTGGGGGGCGGGCCAAGAGACCCAGTACTTC	CASSNRWGAGQETQYF
TRBV3-1	few	NA	TRBJ2-7	TGTGCCAGCAGCTCAGGATCGTTGGGGGAGCAGTACTTC	CASSSGSLGEQYF
TRBV29-1	many	TRBD2	TRBJ2-5	TGCAGCGTTGAAGAGCGGGGGACGTACCAAGAGACCCAGTACTTC	CSVEERGTYQETQYF
TRBV7-8	NA	NA	TRBJ1-5	TGTGCCAGCAGCCCTCAAACAGGGATTGATCAGCCCCAGCATTTT	CASSPQTGIDQPQHF
TRBV6-4	NA	NA	TRBJ1-6	TGTGCCAGCAGTGAACGGGGGAATTCACCCCTCCACTTT	CASSERGNSPLHF
TRBV7-9	NA	TRBD2	TRBJ2-5	TGTGCCAGCAGCCCCCCACTGCGGGAGGGACAAGAGACCCAGTACTTC	CASSPPLREGQETQYF
TRBV29-1	many	NA	TRBJ2-1	TGCAGCGTCCCGATGCAATCCTACAATGAGCAGTTCTTC	CSVPMQSYNEQFF
TRBV29-1	many	NA	TRBJ2-5	TGCAGCGTTGACCTTTGGCAGCAAGAGACCCAGTACTTC	CSVDLWQQETQYF
TRBV18	few	TRBD1	TRBJ2-4	TGTGCCAGCTCACAATCGACAGGGGGCGAGGACATTCAGTACTTC	CASSQSTGGEDIQYF
TRBV20-1	many	NA	TRBJ2-5	TGCAGTGCCAGCCGGGACCAAGAGACCCAGTACTTC	CSASRDQETQYF
TRBV7-9	NA	NA	TRBJ1-1	TGTGCCAGCAGCTTACTTAGTGGGGACACTGAAGCTTTCTTT	CASSLLSGDTEAFF
TRBV19	NA	NA	TRBJ1-1	TGTGCCAGTAATACAGGATTAAACACTGAAGCTTTCTTT	CASNTGLNTEAFF
TRBV24-1	once	NA	TRBJ2-5	TGTGCCACCAGTGATGGAGGGATGGGGGAGACCCAGTACTTC	CATSDGGMGETQYF
TRBV9	few	TRBD2	TRBJ2-5	TGTGCCAGCAGCCACGCCGGGACTAGCGGGGGGCCCGGAGAGACCCAGTACTTC	CASSHAGTSGGPGETQYF
TRBV19	NA	NA	TRBJ2-7	TGTGCCAGTAGTATACAGGGGGGGACAGTCTCCTACGAGCAGTACTTC	CASSIQGGTVSYEQYF
TRBV5-1	many	TRBD1	TRBJ1-2	TGTGCCAGCAGTTCGGGACAGGGATATGGCTACACCTTC	CASSSGQGYGYTF
TRBV5-1	NA	TRBD2	TRBJ2-5	TGCGCCAGCATTTTCGGGGGAACCGGGGGGGAGACCCAGTACTTC	CASIFGGTGGETQYF
TRBV7-2	few	NA	TRBJ2-7	TGTGCCAGCAGCCAACAGGGGGGGACGACCTACGAGCAGTACTTC	CASSQQGGTTYEQYF
TRBV5-1	many	TRBD1	TRBJ2-7	TGCGCCAGCACCGTCGGGACAGGGGGCTACGAGCAGTACTTC	CASTVGTGGYEQYF
TRBV9	NA	TRBD2	TRBJ2-3	TGTGCCAGCAGCGTAGCTTCAAGCGGGGGGAGCACAGATACGCAGTATTTT	CASSVASSGGSTDTQYF
TRBV6-6	few	TRBD1	TRBJ1-2	TGTGCCAGCAGTTCGCCTGGGACAGACTCTGGCTACACCTTC	CASSSPGTDSGYTF
TRBV10-3	many	NA	TRBJ1-2	TGTGCCATCAGGGACTCGAGGCCCTATGGCTACACCTTC	CAIRDSRPYGYTF
TRBV9	many	TRBD1	TRBJ2-5	TGTGCCAGCAGCGGTACAGGGGGCGAGACCCAGTACTTC	CASSGTGGETQYF
TRBV15	few	TRBD2	TRBJ2-7	TGTGCCACCAGCAGAGAACGGGGGGAGGGTTCCTACGAGCAGTACTTC	CATSRERGEGSYEQYF
TRBV20-1	few	TRBD1	TRBJ2-1	TGCAGTGCTGAGATACCGGGACAGGGACCATACAATGAGCAGTTCTTC	CSAEIPGQGPYNEQFF
TRBV29-1	many	NA	TRBJ2-5	TGCAGCGTTGTGGACCCGCTCCAAGAGACCCAGTACTTC	CSVVDPLQETQYF
TRBV20-1	NA	TRBD2	TRBJ2-1	TGCAGTGCGAGAGCCGGGACTACCATATACAATGAGCAGTTCTTC	CSARAGTTIYNEQFF
TRBV6-2/TRBV6-3	few	NA	TRBJ2-1	TGTGCCAGCAGTTCGCGGGCGGCAGGCTCCTACAATGAGCAGTTCTTC	CASSSRAAGSYNEQFF
TRBV20-1	many	TRBD1	TRBJ1-2	TGCAGTGCGCCTACAGGGGGCCCTGGCTACACCTTC	CSAPTGGPGYTF
TRBV6-2/TRBV6-3	once	TRBD1	TRBJ2-7	TGTGCCAGCAGTTACAATCTCCGGGACAGAGTGACTTACGAGCAGTACTTC	CASSYNLRDRVTYEQYF
TRBV6-1	NA	NA	TRBJ1-6	TGTGCCAGCAGTGAAGCCACCCTTAGGAATAATTCACCCCTCCACTTT	CASSEATLRNNSPLHF
TRBV6-2/TRBV6-3	NA	NA	TRBJ2-7	TGTGCCAGCAGTCTGAGGGCACCTTCCTTCTACGAGCAGTACTTC	CASSLRAPSFYEQYF
TRBV20-1	NA	TRBD2	TRBJ2-5	TGCAGTGCCAAAAGGACTAGCGGGTACCAAGAGACCCAGTACTTC	CSAKRTSGYQETQYF
TRBV9	few	NA	TRBJ1-1	TGTGCCAGCAGCGTACAGTCGGCGAACACTGAAGCTTTCTTT	CASSVQSANTEAFF
TRBV14	few	NA	TRBJ2-3	TGTGCCAGCAGCCGATGGGTAGCCGACACAGATACGCAGTATTTT	CASSRWVADTDTQYF
TRBV29-1	few	TRBD2	TRBJ2-3	TGCAGCGCGGGACTAGCGGGAACAGATACGCAGTATTTT	CSAGLAGTDTQYF
TRBV12-3/TRBV12-4	NA	NA	TRBJ2-2	TGTGCCAGCAGTTCTGAGGTCCTGCCCTTGAACACCGGGGAGCTGTTTTTT	CASSSEVLPLNTGELFF
TRBV4-1	many	NA	TRBJ2-5	TGCGCCAGCAGCCTGGGCGCCGGGGGGCCATTTGAGACCCAGTACTTC	CASSLGAGGPFETQYF